Listed below are T cell receptor beta chains from one sample, sequenced in a study of shared clonotypes between healthy human individuals. Here immunoSEQ multiplex PCR was the method, and the copy in TCRdb shows in-frame clones only, minus some. Among about 1 million clones listed, roughly 80% were seen once. The sequencing sample was made of memory CD4+ T cells sorted from blood. The source is a man aged 18 to 29 in good health. Both conserved end residues are part of each CDR3. The D gene is left open where the match is weak. The size field is filled for only some rows; it gives once, few, many or a size class.

J,size,D,V,DNA,CDR3
TRBJ2-1,once,.,TRBV5-6,TGTGCCAGCAGCGATGCCGGGACGACCAATGAGCAGTTCTTC,CASSDAGTTNEQFF
TRBJ2-7,.,.,TRBV29-1,TGCAGCGCCACGCCGGGATCGACCTACGAGCAGTACTTC,CSATPGSTYEQYF
TRBJ2-1,.,TRBD2,TRBV9,TGTGCCAGCAGCATCGGGGGGGCCGCATACAATGAGCAGTTCTTC,CASSIGGAAYNEQFF
TRBJ1-2,.,TRBD1,TRBV6-6,TGTGCCAGCAGTTACACAGGGGGCGACTATGGCTACACCTTC,CASSYTGGDYGYTF
TRBJ1-1,.,.,TRBV5-1,TGCGCCAGCAGCTTGGCCGGGGATGGGGTCACTGAAGCTTTCTTT,CASSLAGDGVTEAFF
TRBJ2-7,.,.,TRBV6-5,TGTGCCAGCAGTTACGAGGGGTCCTACGAGCAGTACTTC,CASSYEGSYEQYF
TRBJ2-1,many,TRBD2,TRBV6-6,TGTGCCAGCAGAGATAGACTGGGTGACCTAGCGGGGCAGTTCTTC,CASRDRLGDLAGQFF
TRBJ2-5,once,TRBD1,TRBV6-1,TGTGCCAGCAGTGAAACCAACAGGGGGCATGAGACCCAGTACTTC,CASSETNRGHETQYF
TRBJ1-3,.,.,TRBV10-3,TGTGCCATCAGGGACAGCAGAAACTCTGGAAACACCATATATTTT,CAIRDSRNSGNTIYF
TRBJ2-2,.,TRBD2,TRBV7-6,TGTGCCAGCAGCCCCGGGACTAGGATCACCGGGGAGCTGTTTTTT,CASSPGTRITGELFF